This T cell receptor beta chain was recovered during a study of blood T cell repertoires in COVID-19. The V end lost 6 bases, the J end lost 4 bases, and 9 bases lay between the germline ends. Germline assignment: CDR1 SGHTA and CDR2 FQGNSA. The CDR3 spans 12 residues. Assay: immunoSEQ multiplex PCR; the TCRdb copy retains only in-frame clones and omits some. The data hold 120,000 or so clones, with roughly three quarters observed a single time. The source material was peripheral blood. The clonotype was recovered from a man in his forties or fifties with active or convalescent COVID-19. The gene calls are TRBV7-2 and TRBJ1-2; D gene unclear. The CDR3 DNA reads as TGTGCCAGCAGTCGAGGAGGCTATGGCTACACCTTC. It specifies CASSRGGYGYTF. The entire variable domain, with the rest obtained from reference TRBV7-2 and TRBJ1-2, is as follows: GAGVSQSPSNKVTEKGKDVELRCDPISGHTALYWYRQSLGQGLEFLIYFQGNSAPDKSGLPSDRFSAERTGGSVSTLTIQRTQQEDSAVYLCASSRGGYGYTFGSGTRLTVV.